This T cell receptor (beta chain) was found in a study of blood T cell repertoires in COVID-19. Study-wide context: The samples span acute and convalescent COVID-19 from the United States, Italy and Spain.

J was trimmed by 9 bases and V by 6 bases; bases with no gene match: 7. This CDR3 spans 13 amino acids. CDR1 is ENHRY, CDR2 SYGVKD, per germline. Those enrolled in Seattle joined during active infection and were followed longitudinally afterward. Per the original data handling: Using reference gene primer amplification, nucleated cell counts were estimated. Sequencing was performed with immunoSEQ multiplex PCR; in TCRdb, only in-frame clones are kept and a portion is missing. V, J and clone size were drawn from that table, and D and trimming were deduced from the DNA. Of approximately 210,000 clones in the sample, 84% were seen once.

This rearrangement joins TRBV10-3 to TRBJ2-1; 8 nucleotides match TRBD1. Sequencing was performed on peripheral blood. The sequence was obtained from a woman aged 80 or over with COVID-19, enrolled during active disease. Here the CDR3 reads CAIRNTGGGEQFF. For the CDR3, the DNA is TGTGCCATCAGGAACACAGGGGGAGGTGAGCAGTTCTTC.